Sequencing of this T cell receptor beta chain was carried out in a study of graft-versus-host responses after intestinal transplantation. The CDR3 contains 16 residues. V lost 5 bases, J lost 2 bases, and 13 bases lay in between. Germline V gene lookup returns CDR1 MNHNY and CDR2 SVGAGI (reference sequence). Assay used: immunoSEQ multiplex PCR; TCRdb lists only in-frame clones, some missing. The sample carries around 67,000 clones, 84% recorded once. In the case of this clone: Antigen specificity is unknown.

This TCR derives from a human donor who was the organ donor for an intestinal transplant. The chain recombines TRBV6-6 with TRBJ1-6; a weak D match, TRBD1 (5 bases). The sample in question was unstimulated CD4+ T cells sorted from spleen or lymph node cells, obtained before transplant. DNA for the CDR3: TGTGCCAGCAGTCAAGGAGGGGCAACCTATAATTCACCCCTCCACTTT. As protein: CASSQGGATYNSPLHF.